The 15 T cell receptor beta chains reported below all come from one sample, sequenced in a study of chemoradiotherapy in HPV16-positive cancers. Only in-frame clones appear in the TCRdb table, and some are missing; sequencing was by immunoSEQ multiplex PCR. The sample holds about 8,600 clones, approximately 71% seen once. This sample was taken from a patient who underwent chemoradiotherapy. The receptor set was obtained from a human donor with HPV-associated anogenital cancer.

The rearrangement joins TRBV28 to TRBJ2-3; 7 nucleotides line up with TRBD2. This CDR3 region has 17 residues. V trimming: 2 bases; J trimming: 8 bases; junction bases outside the gene matches: 16. The germline CDR1 and CDR2 sequences are MDHEN and SYDVKM. CDR3 loop: CASSLGGRGLQEATQYF. As DNA, the CDR3 is TGTGCCAGCAGTTTAGGGGGGAGGGGACTCCAAGAGGCTACGCAGTATTTT.

The V gene is TRBV7-2, the J gene TRBJ2-1, with 14 bases identical to TRBD2. Germline V gene sequence: CDR1 SGHTA, CDR2 FQGNSA. The length of the CDR3 is 15 residues. The J segment lost 5 bases and the V segment lost 5 bases, leaving 2 bases of the junction unmatched. The CDR3 spells CASSRTSGGNNEQFF. CDR3 coding DNA: TGTGCCAGCAGCCGGACTAGCGGGGGGAACAATGAGCAGTTCTTC.

This clone was recorded only once. This rearrangement joins TRBV19 to TRBJ2-1; 7 nucleotides line up with TRBD1. Trimming at V came to 5 bases and at J to 9 bases, leaving 10 bases not matched to a gene. This CDR3 has 14 residues. Germline CDR1 reads LNHDA; CDR2 reads SQIVND (reference sequence). CDR3 in DNA: TGTGCCAGTAGTCTTTCAGGGGGACGAGGTGAGCAGTTCTTC. Translating it yields CASSLSGGRGEQFF.

The genes are TRBV4-1 and TRBJ1-1; no clear D gene. Trimming left V 0 bases short and J 4 bases short, with 12 bases between. Germline CDR1 is MGHRA and CDR2 is YSYEKL. This CDR3 is 15 amino acids long. The CDR3 nucleotides are TGCGCCAGCAGCCAAGATCTTTACACGGGCACTGAAGCTTTCTTT. Amino acids: CASSQDLYTGTEAFF.

This clone has just a few counts. The gene calls are TRBV6-5 and TRBJ1-6; 7 bases line up with TRBD1. V lost 6 bases and J lost 4; bases outside the gene matches: 6. The CDR3 extends over 15 amino acids. The germline CDR1 and CDR2 sequences are MNHEY and SVGAGI. The CDR3, as DNA: TGTGCCAGCAGAACAGGGGAAGCTTATAATTCACCCCTCCACTTT. Amino acid sequence: CASRTGEAYNSPLHF.

This clone was seen only a few times. DNA for the CDR3: TGCGCCAGCAGCCCTACCCGGGACAGAGGAGGACATGGCTACACCTTC. It specifies CASSPTRDRGGHGYTF. The V and J genes are TRBV5-1 and TRBJ1-2; 7 bases fit TRBD1. V lost 4 bases to trimming and J lost 6 bases; unmatched junction nucleotides: 15. The CDR3 extends over 16 amino acids. Germline CDR1 is SGHRS and CDR2 is YFSETQ.

The chain recombines TRBV14 with TRBJ2-7, with TRBD1 matching 8 bases. J lost 0 bases, V lost 3 bases, and 7 bases had no gene match. The CDR3 length is 16 residues. Germline-derived CDR1 and CDR2 are SGHDN and FVKESK. The CDR3 region has the DNA TGTGCCAGCAGCCAGAGGACAGGGAAAAGCTCCTACGAGCAGTACTTC. Its protein product is CASSQRTGKSSYEQYF.

The rearrangement links TRBV4-1 to TRBJ2-1, with a weak D call TRBD2 (7 bases). Germline values: CDR1 MGHRA, CDR2 YSYEKL. The CDR3 length is 16 residues. V shed 0 bases and J shed 8 bases, with 17 bases lying between them. The CDR3: CASSQDGEGGKDEQFF. Written as DNA, the CDR3 is TGCGCCAGCAGCCAAGATGGGGAGGGGGGGAAAGATGAGCAGTTCTTC.

The J gene is TRBJ2-5, the V gene TRBV4-2; D gene uncertain. The germline gives CDR1 LGHNA, CDR2 YNFKEQ. The CDR3 length is 18 residues. The ends were cut back, 0 bases at V and 3 bases at J, with 20 bases in the middle. CDR3: CASSQEWRSIGAEETQYF. The CDR3 coding sequence is TGTGCCAGCAGCCAAGAGTGGCGGAGTATAGGCGCAGAAGAGACCCAGTACTTC.

About this clone: Within the sample, other DNA sequences also encode this same CDR3. V usage is TRBV4-3 and J usage is TRBJ2-3; no reliable D call. The CDR3 has 14 amino acids. From germline, CDR1 is LGHNA and CDR2 YSLEER. The germline V and J ends were trimmed by 0 bases and 0 bases, with 4 bases remaining between them. CDR3 residues: CASSQDSSTDTQYF. CDR3 nucleotide sequence: TGCGCCAGCAGCCAAGATAGTAGCACAGATACGCAGTATTTT.

V and J are TRBV27 and TRBJ2-1; 11 bases are shared with TRBD1. The CDR3 loop spans 14 amino acids. V shed 10 bases and J 7 bases; nucleotides not matched to a gene: 9. The germline V gene has CDR1 MNHEY and CDR2 SMNVEV (reference sequence). CDR3 amino acids: CATHKGQGGNEQFF. CDR3 sequence (DNA): TGTGCCACCCATAAGGGACAGGGGGGAAATGAGCAGTTCTTC.

The J gene is TRBJ1-5, the V gene TRBV19; D is uncertain. CDR1 and CDR2 from the germline V gene are LNHDA and SQIVND (reference sequence). The CDR3 contains 17 residues. V was shortened by 0 bases and J by 0 bases, with 12 bases between the two germline ends. The CDR3 here is CASSIDAGSGSNQPQHF. As DNA, the CDR3 is TGTGCCAGTAGTATAGATGCCGGATCGGGTAGCAATCAGCCCCAGCATTTT.

This clone was seen only once. The V gene is TRBV7-9, the J gene TRBJ2-7, with TRBD1 matching over 8 bases. Per germline, CDR1 SEHNR and CDR2 FQNEAQ (reference sequence). This CDR3 has 14 residues. With 5 bases clipped from V and 2 bases from J, the junction kept 5 bases outside the gene matches. CDR3: CASSNPGQAYEQYF. The CDR3 DNA follows: TGTGCCAGCAGCAATCCGGGACAGGCCTACGAGCAGTACTTC.

The chain is built from TRBV29-1 and TRBJ2-7; TRBD1 matches at 8 bases. Germline values: CDR1 SQVTM, CDR2 ANQGSEA. The CDR3 consists of 12 residues. The V segment lost 6 bases and the J segment 1 base; nucleotides outside the gene matches: 2. This CDR3 is CSVRQGSYEQYF. The CDR3 DNA is TGCAGCGTCCGACAGGGGTCCTACGAGCAGTACTTC.

The gene calls are TRBV19 and TRBJ2-3, with 13 bases aligning to TRBD2. The V gene end was trimmed by 4 bases and the J gene end by 4 bases; junction bases not matched to a gene: 8. This CDR3 spans 17 amino acids. Germline V gives CDR1 LNHDA, CDR2 SQIVND (reference sequence). CDR3 in DNA: TGTGCCAGTAGTACCGTACTAGCGGGGGGGTTCCCAGATACGCAGTATTTT. This encodes CASSTVLAGGFPDTQYF.